These 16 T cell receptor beta chains share one sample of origin, sequenced in a study of early T cells in non-severe SARS-CoV-2 infection. TCRdb analysed the 5' RACE reads with MiXCR anew, one entry per CDR3 protein. The sample yields 53,000 or so distinct CDR3 sequences, approximately 8.1% seen once. Source material: whole blood. The receptors here all came from an adult who was a healthcare worker with PCR-confirmed SARS-CoV-2 infection or an uninfected control (not recorded which).

This clonotype was seen repeatedly, ten times or more. The chain joins TRBV28 to TRBJ1-1, with D maybe TRBD1 (6 bases). Germline-derived CDR1 and CDR2 are MDHEN and SYDVKM. Trimming removed 10 bases at V and 0 bases at J, with 12 bases between. The CDR3 length is 13 residues. CDR3 in amino acids: CATIGGLNTEAFF. The CDR3 bases are TGTGCCACTATAGGGGGGTTGAACACTGAAGCTTTCTTT.

This clonotype was recorded a few times. This chain connects TRBV7-2 to TRBJ1-3; D possibly corresponds to TRBD1 (5 bases). There are 15 residues in the CDR3. Between the trimmed V and J ends, which lost 0 bases and 3 bases, there was a span of 9 bases. CDR1 and CDR2 (germline): SGHTA, FQGNSA. In DNA, the CDR3 is TGTGCCAGCAGCTTAGCGGGGGGGAGTGGAAACACCATATATTTT. Its translation: CASSLAGGSGNTIYF.

In this sample, this clonotype turned up many times. V usage is TRBV24-1 and J usage is TRBJ2-2, with D possibly being TRBD2 (6 bases). Trimming removed 0 bases from V and 6 bases from J, with 13 bases in between. The CDR3 covers 16 residues. From germline, CDR1 is KGHDR and CDR2 SFDVKD. The CDR3 DNA reads as TGTGCCACCAGTGATTTGTCGGCGGGGTCCGCCGGGGAGCTGTTTTTT. It encodes CATSDLSAGSAGELFF.

This sequence joins TRBV11-2 and TRBJ2-7; D remains ambiguous. Germline V gene lookup returns CDR1 SGHAT and CDR2 FQNNGV. CDR3 length: 15 amino acids. Trimming left V 1 base short and J 0 bases short, with 10 bases between. The CDR3 DNA reads TGTGCCAGCAGCTTAGCAGCAGCCCACTCCTACGAGCAGTACTTC. The encoded protein is CASSLAAAHSYEQYF.

In its sample, this clonotype was seen a few times. DNA for the CDR3: TGTGCCAGCAGTTCGGCAACGGGGAGCTCCTATAATTCACCCCTCCACTTT. Translation gives CASSSATGSSYNSPLHF. This rearrangement joins TRBV6-6 to TRBJ1-6, with D unclear. The CDR3 totals 17 residues. Looked up from germline, CDR1 is MNHNY and CDR2 is SVGAGI (reference sequence). V was shortened by 4 bases and J by 0 bases, with 13 bases between the two germline ends.

The table lists this clonotype with many counts. This chain links TRBV30 with TRBJ1-1; D gene ambiguous. CDR1 is GTSNPN, CDR2 SVGIG, per germline (reference sequence). Trimming stripped 0 bases from V and 3 bases from J, with 8 bases between. This CDR3 comprises 13 residues. In DNA, the CDR3 is TGTGCCTGGAGTGTCGGGGAGGACACTGAAGCTTTCTTT. Its translation is CAWSVGEDTEAFF.

This clonotype was counted at least ten times. The chain recombines TRBV6-5 with TRBJ1-2, with D possibly matching TRBD1 (5 bases). This CDR3 region has 13 residues. CDR1 is MNHEY and CDR2 is SVGAGI in the germline V gene. V was pared by 0 bases and J by 4 bases, with 6 bases between. The CDR3 protein is CASSYSRAYGYTF. CDR3 DNA: TGTGCCAGCAGTTACTCCAGGGCCTATGGCTACACCTTC.

This clonotype occurred many times. The J gene is TRBJ2-1, the V gene TRBV27; D not resolved. Germline CDR1 and CDR2: MNHEY and SMNVEV (reference sequence). Trimming pared 5 bases from V and 5 bases from J, leaving 16 bases between. The CDR3 has 15 amino acids. CDR3 DNA sequence: TGTGCCAGCAGTCCTCGAGCCCCGGCAGACAATGAGCAGTTCTTC. Translated, it gives CASSPRAPADNEQFF.

For this clonotype: With a much larger clone just one base away, this may be a read error. This chain connects TRBV7-9 to TRBJ1-2, with D possibly matching TRBD1 (5 bases). There are 15 residues in the CDR3. Germline CDR1 SEHNR, CDR2 FQNEAQ (reference sequence). The CDR3 DNA is TGTGCCAGCAGCTCTTGGGACGGAAAGGACTATGGCCACACCTTC. Translated, it gives CASSSWDGKDYGHTF.

This clonotype was seen ten or more times. CDR3: CASSPGPNTEAFF. CDR3 in DNA: TGTGCCAGCAGCCCCGGGCCAAACACTGAAGCTTTCTTT. This chain links TRBV6-6 with TRBJ1-1; D remains ambiguous. Looked up from germline, CDR1 is MNHNY and CDR2 is SVGAGI (reference sequence). There are 13 residues in the CDR3. Trimming shortened V by 6 bases and J by 2 bases, and 10 bases separated the two germline ends.

The chain has TRBV20-1 and TRBJ1-1; D is uncertain. Trimming shortened V by 1 base and J by 3 bases, and 6 bases separated the two germline ends. The germline CDR1 and CDR2 sequences are DFQATT and SNEGSKA (reference sequence). This CDR3 region has 12 residues. CDR3 amino acids: CSARARYTEAFF. CDR3 DNA sequence: TGCAGTGCTAGAGCGCGTTACACTGAAGCTTTCTTT.

This clonotype was detected many times. The V gene is TRBV29-1, the J gene TRBJ1-1; TRBD1 agrees at 7 bases. Germline V CDR1 and CDR2: SQVTM, ANQGSEA. Trimming removed 7 bases from V and 0 bases from J; junction bases left unmatched: 11. CDR3 length: 15 amino acids. CDR3 nucleotides: TGCAGCGCGGACCCGGGACAGTTCATGAACACTGAAGCTTTCTTT. It codes for CSADPGQFMNTEAFF.

This chain links TRBV20-1 with TRBJ1-5, with TRBD1 matching over 10 bases. Germline assignment: CDR1 DFQATT and CDR2 SNEGSKA (reference sequence). The trim removed 6 bases at V and 5 bases at J, leaving 4 bases unmatched. This CDR3 region has 13 residues. The CDR3 DNA follows: TGCAGTGCCCATGGGACAGGGGATCAGCCCCAGCATTTT. Translation gives CSAHGTGDQPQHF.

This clonotype came up many times. The chain is built from TRBV20-1 and TRBJ1-5; weak D call: TRBD1 (5 bases). The CDR3 sequence is 15 residues long. V lost 3 bases and J lost 0, with 12 bases in between. Germline CDR1 DFQATT, CDR2 SNEGSKA (reference sequence). The CDR3 spells CSASTGAYSNQPQHF. The CDR3 coding sequence is TGCAGTGCTAGTACAGGAGCCTATAGCAATCAGCCCCAGCATTTT.

This clonotype was seen repeatedly, ten times or more. This chain connects TRBV30 to TRBJ2-1, with D tentatively TRBD2 (6 bases). The CDR3 has 14 residues. CDR1 is GTSNPN and CDR2 is SVGIG in the germline V gene (reference sequence). Trimming stripped 0 bases from V and 6 bases from J, with 12 bases between. DNA for the CDR3: TGTGCCTGGAGTGTGGGGGGTAGATTCAATGAGCAGTTCTTC. This sequence encodes CAWSVGGRFNEQFF. The full variable domain, in which reference TRBV30 and TRBJ2-1 provide the parts outside the CDR3, is SQTIHQWPATLVQPVGSPLSLECTVEGTSNPNLYWYRQAAGRGLQLLFYSVGIGQISSEVPQNLSASRPQDRQFILSSKKLLLSDSGFYLCAWSVGGRFNEQFFGPGTRLTVL.

This clonotype was counted many times. The CDR3 bases are TGTGCCAGCTCACCTCAACCCGTCTCCTACGAGCAGTACTTC. Encoded protein: CASSPQPVSYEQYF. The rearrangement links TRBV18 to TRBJ2-7; D remains ambiguous. The length of the CDR3 is 14 residues. CDR1 and CDR2 from the germline V gene are KGHSH and LQKENI. With 3 bases removed from V and 0 bases from J, the gap between germline ends came to 9 bases. The complete variable domain, with remaining parts taken from reference TRBV18 and TRBJ2-7, reads NAGVMQNPRHLVRRRGQEARLRCSPMKGHSHVYWYRQLPEEGLKFMVYLQKENIIDESGMPKERFSAEFPKEGPSILRIQQVVRGDSAAYFCASSPQPVSYEQYFGPGTRLTVT.